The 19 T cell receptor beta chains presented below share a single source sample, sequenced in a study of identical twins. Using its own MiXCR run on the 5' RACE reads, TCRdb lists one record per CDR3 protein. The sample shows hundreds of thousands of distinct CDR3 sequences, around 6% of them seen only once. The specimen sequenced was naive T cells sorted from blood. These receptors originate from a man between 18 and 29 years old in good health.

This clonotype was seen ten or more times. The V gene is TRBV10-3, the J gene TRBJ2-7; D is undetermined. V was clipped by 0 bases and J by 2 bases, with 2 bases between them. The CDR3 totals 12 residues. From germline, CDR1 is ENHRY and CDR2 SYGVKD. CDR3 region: CAISESAYEQYV. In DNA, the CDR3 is TGTGCCATCAGTGAGTCGGCCTACGAGCAGTACGTC.

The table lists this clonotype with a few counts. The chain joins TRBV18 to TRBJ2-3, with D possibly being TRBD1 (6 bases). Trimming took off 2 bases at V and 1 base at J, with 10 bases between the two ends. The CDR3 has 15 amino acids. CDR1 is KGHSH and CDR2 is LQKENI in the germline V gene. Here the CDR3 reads CASSPIRQGTDTQYF. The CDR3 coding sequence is TGTGCCAGCTCACCAATCAGACAGGGCACAGATACGCAGTATTTT.

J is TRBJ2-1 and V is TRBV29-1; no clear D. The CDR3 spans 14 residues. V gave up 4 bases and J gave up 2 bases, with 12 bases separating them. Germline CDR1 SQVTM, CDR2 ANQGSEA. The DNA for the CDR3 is TGCAGCGTTGTAGGCTCCACCACCTACAATGAGCAGTTCTTC. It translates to CSVVGSTTYNEQFF.

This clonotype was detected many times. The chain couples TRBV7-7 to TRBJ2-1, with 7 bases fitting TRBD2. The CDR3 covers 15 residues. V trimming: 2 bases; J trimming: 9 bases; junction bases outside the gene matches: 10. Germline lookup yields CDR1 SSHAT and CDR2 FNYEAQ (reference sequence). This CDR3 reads CASSLSSGKSGEQFF. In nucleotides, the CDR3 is TGTGCCAGCAGCTTATCTAGCGGCAAGAGTGGTGAGCAGTTCTTC.

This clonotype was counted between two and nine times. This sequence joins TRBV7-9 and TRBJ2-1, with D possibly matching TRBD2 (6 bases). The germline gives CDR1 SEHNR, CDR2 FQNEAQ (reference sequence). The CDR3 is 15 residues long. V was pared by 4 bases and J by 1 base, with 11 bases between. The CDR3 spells CASSSGGMSYNEQFF. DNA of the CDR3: TGTGCCAGCAGCTCAGGCGGGATGTCCTACAATGAGCAGTTCTTC.

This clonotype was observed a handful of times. This CDR3 reads CATSRPEQGQVQYV. DNA of the CDR3: TGTGCCACCAGCAGACCTGAACAGGGCCAGGTGCAGTACGTC. The rearrangement uses TRBV15 and TRBJ2-7; tentative D call: TRBD1 (6 bases). The germline CDR1 and CDR2 sequences are LNHNV and YYDKDF (reference sequence). The CDR3 spans 14 residues. With 2 bases removed from V and 9 bases from J, the gap between germline ends came to 17 bases.

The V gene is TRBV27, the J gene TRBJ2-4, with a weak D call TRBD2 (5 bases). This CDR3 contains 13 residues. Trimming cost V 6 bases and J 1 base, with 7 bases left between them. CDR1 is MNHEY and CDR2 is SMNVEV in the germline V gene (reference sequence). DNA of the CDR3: TGTGCCAGCAGATCGGGGGCCAAAAACATTCAGTACTTC. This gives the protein CASRSGAKNIQYF.

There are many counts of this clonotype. CDR3 protein: CASSSQGIAGELFF. The CDR3, as DNA: TGTGCCAGCAGCTCACAGGGTATCGCCGGGGAGCTGTTTTTT. This chain links TRBV7-7 with TRBJ2-2; a weak D match, TRBD1 (6 bases). V lost 4 bases, J lost 6 bases, and 12 bases lay in between. CDR1 is SSHAT and CDR2 is FNYEAQ in the germline V gene (reference sequence). This CDR3 has 14 residues.

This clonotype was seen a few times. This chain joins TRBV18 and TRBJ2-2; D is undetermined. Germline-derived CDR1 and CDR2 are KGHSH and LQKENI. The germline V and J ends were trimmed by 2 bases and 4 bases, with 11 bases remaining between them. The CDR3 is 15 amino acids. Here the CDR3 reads CASSPYLPFTGELFF. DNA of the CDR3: TGTGCCAGCTCACCATATCTTCCCTTCACCGGGGAGCTGTTTTTT.

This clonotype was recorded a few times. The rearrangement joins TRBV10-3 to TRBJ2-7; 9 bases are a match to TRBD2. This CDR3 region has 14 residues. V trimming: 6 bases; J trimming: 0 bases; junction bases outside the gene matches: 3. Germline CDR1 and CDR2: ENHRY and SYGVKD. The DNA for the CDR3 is TGTGCCATCAGGCATAGCGGGAGCTCCTACGAGCAGTACTTC. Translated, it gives CAIRHSGSSYEQYF.

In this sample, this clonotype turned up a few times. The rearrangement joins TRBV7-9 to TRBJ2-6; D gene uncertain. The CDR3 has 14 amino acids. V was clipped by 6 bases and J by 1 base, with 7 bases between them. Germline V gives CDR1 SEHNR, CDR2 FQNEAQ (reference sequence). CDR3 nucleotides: TGTGCCAGCAGTGGGCATTCTGGGGCCAACGTCCTGACTTTC. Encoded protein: CASSGHSGANVLTF. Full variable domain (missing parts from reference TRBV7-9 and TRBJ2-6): DTGVSQNPRHKITKRGQNVTFRCDPISEHNRLYWYRQTLGQGPEFLTYFQNEAQLEKSRLLSDRFSAERPKGSFSTLEIQRTEQGDSAMYLCASSGHSGANVLTFGAGSRLTVL.

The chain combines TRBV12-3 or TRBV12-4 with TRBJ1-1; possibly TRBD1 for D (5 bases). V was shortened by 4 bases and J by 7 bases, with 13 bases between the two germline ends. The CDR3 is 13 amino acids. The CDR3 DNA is TGTGCCAGCAGTTGGGGGGGAGTCAATGAAGCTTTCTTT. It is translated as CASSWGGVNEAFF.

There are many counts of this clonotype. CDR3 residues: CASSPNGVRGYTF. The CDR3 bases are TGTGCCAGCAGTCCGAACGGAGTGCGTGGCTACACCTTC. V usage is TRBV12-3 or TRBV12-4 and J usage is TRBJ1-2; no clear D. The length of the CDR3 is 13 residues. V was trimmed by 5 bases and J by 7 bases, leaving 14 bases between them.

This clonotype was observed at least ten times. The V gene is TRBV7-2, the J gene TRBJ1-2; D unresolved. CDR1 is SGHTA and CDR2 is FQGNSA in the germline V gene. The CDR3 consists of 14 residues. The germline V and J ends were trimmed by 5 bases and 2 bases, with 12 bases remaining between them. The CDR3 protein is CASSPVGGNYGYTF. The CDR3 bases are TGTGCCAGCAGCCCCGTTGGCGGGAACTATGGCTACACCTTC.

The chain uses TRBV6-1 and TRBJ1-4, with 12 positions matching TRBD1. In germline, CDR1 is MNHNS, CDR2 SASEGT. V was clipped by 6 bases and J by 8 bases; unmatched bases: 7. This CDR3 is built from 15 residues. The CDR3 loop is CASRPSGTGGEKLFF. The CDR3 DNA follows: TGTGCCAGCAGGCCCTCTGGGACAGGGGGCGAAAAACTGTTTTTT.

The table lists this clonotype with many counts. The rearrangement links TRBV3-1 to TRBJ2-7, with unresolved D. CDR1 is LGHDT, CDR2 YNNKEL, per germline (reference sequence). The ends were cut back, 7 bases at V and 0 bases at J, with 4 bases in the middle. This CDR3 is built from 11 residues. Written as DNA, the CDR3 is TGTGCCAGCAAAAGCTCCTACGAGCAGTACGTC. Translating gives CASKSSYEQYV.

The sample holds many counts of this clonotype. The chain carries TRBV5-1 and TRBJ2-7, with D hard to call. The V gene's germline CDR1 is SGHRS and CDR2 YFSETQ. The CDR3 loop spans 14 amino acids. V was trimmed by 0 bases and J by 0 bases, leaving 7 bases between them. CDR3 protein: CASSLEPSSYEQYV. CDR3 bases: TGCGCCAGCAGCTTGGAGCCCAGCTCCTACGAGCAGTACGTC.

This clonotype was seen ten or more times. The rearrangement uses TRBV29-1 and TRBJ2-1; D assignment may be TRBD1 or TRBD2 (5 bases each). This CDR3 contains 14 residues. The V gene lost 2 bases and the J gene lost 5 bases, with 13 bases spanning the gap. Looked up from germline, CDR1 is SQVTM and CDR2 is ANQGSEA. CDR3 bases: TGCAGCGTTGAATCAGGGACCCTGGACAATGAGCAGTTCTTC. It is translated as CSVESGTLDNEQFF.

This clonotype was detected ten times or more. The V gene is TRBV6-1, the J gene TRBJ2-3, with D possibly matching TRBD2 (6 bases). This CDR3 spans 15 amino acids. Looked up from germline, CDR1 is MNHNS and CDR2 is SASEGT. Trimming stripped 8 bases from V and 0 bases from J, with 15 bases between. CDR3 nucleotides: TGTGCCAGCCGCGCGGGACCCGCTAGCACAGATACGCAGTATTTT. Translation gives CASRAGPASTDTQYF.